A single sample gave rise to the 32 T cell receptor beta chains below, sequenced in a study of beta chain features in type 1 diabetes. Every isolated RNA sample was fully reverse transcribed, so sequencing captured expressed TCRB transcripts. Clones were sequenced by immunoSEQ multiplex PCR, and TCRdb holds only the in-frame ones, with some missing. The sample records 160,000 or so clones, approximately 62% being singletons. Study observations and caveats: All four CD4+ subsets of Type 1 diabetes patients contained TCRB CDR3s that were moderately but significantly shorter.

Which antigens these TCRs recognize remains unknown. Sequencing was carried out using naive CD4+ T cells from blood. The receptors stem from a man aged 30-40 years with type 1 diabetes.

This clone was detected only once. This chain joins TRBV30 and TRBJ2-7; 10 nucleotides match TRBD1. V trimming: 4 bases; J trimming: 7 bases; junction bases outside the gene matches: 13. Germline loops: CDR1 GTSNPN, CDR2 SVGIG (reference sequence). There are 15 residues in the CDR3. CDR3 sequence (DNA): TGTGCCTGGACTTCCGGGACAGGGGTTTCGTGGGAGCAGTACTTC. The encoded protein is CAWTSGTGVSWEQYF.

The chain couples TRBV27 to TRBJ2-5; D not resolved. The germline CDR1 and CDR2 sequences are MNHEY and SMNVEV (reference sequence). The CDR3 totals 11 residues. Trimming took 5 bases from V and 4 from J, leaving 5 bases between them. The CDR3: CASSTGETQYF. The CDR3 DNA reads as TGTGCCAGCAGTACTGGAGAGACCCAGTACTTC.

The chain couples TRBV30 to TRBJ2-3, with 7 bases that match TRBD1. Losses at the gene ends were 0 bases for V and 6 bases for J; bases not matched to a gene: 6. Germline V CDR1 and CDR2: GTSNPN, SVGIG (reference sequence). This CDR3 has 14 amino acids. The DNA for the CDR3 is TGTGCCTGGAGTGTAAGGTTGGACAGGGATACGCAGTATTTT. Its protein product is CAWSVRLDRDTQYF. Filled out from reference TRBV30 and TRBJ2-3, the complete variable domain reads SQTIHQWPATLVQPVGSPLSLECTVEGTSNPNLYWYRQAAGRGLQLLFYSVGIGQISSEVPQNLSASRPQDRQFILSSKKLLLSDSGFYLCAWSVRLDRDTQYFGPGTRLTVL.

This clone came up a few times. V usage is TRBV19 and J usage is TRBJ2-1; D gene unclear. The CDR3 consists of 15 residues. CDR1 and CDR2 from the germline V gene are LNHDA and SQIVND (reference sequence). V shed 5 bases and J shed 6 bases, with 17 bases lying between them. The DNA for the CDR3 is TGTGCCAGTAGTGGCGCCCTCCACTCGCGCAATGAGCAGTTCTTC. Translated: CASSGALHSRNEQFF. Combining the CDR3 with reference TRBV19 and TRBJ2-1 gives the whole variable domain DGGITQSPKYLFRKEGQNVTLSCEQNLNHDAMYWYRQDPGQGLRLIYYSQIVNDFQKGDIAEGYSVSREKKESFPLTVTSAQKNPTAFYLCASSGALHSRNEQFFGPGTRLTVL.

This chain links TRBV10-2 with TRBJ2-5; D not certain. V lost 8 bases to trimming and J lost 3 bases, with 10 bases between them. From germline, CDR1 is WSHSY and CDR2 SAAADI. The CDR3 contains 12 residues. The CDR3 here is CASGLLEETQYF. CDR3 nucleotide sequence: TGCGCCAGCGGGCTTTTGGAAGAGACCCAGTACTTC.

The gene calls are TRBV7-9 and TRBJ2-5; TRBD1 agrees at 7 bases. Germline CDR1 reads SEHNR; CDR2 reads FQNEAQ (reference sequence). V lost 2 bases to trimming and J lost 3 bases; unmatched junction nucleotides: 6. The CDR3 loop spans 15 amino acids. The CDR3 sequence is CASSLHVTGEETQYF. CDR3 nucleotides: TGTGCCAGCAGCTTACACGTTACAGGGGAAGAGACCCAGTACTTC.

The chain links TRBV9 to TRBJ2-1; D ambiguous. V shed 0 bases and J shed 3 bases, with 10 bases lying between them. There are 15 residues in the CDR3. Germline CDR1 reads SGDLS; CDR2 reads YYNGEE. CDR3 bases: TGTGCCAGCAGCGTAGACGGCAGTAACTACAATGAGCAGTTCTTC. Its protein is CASSVDGSNYNEQFF.

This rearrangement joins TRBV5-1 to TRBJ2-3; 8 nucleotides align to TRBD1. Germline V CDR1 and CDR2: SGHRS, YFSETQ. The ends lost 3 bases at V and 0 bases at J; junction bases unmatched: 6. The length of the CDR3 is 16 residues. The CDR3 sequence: CASSSADRGSTDTQYF. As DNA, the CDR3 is TGCGCCAGCAGCTCCGCTGACAGGGGAAGCACAGATACGCAGTATTTT.

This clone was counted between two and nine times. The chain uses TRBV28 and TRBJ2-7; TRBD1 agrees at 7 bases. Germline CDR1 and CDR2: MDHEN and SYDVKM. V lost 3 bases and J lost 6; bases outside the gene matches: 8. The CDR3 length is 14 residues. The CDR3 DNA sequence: TGTGCCAGCAGTTTGTTCACACAGGGGTTCGAGCAGTACTTC. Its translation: CASSLFTQGFEQYF.

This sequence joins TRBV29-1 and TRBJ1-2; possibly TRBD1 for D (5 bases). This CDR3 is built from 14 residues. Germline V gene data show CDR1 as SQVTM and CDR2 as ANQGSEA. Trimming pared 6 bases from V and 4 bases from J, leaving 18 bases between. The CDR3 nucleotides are TGCAGCGTCCCTGGAGGGGTGGTGCCCTATGGCTACACCTTC. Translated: CSVPGGVVPYGYTF.

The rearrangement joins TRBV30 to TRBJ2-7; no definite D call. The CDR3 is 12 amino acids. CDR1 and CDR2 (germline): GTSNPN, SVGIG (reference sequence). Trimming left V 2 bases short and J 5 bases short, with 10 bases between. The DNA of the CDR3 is TGTGCCTGGAGTCTGGGATCCCACGAGCAGTACTTC. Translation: CAWSLGSHEQYF.

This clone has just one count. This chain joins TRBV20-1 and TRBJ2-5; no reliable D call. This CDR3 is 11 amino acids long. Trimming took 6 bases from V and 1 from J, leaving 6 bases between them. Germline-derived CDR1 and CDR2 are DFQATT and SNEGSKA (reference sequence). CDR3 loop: CSAPVQETQYF. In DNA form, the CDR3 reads TGCAGTGCGCCCGTCCAAGAGACCCAGTACTTC.

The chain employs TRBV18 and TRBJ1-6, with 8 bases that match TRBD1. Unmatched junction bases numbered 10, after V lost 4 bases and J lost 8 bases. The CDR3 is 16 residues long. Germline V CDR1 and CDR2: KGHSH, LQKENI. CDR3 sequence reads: CASSRWTGRNDSPLHF. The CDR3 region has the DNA TGTGCCAGCTCACGGTGGACAGGGAGGAATGATTCACCCCTCCACTTT.

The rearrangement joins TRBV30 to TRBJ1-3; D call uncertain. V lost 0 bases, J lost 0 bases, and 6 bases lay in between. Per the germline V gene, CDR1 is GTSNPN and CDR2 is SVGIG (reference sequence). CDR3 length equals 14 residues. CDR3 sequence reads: CAWSVSGSGNTIYF. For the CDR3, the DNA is TGTGCCTGGAGTGTATCCGGCTCTGGAAACACCATATATTTT.

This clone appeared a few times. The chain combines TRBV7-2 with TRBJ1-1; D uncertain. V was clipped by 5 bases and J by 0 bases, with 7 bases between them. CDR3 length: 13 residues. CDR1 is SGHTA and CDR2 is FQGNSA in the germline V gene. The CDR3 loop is CASSPIMNTEAFF. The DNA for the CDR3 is TGTGCCAGCAGCCCAATTATGAACACTGAAGCTTTCTTT.

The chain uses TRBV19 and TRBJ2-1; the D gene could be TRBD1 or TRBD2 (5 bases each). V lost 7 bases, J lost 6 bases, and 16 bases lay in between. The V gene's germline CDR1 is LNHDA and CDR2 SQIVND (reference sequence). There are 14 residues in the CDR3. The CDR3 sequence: CASNNRFGGNEQFF. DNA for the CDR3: TGTGCCAGTAACAACAGGTTCGGAGGCAATGAGCAGTTCTTC. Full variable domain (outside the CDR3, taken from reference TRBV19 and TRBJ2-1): DGGITQSPKYLFRKEGQNVTLSCEQNLNHDAMYWYRQDPGQGLRLIYYSQIVNDFQKGDIAEGYSVSREKKESFPLTVTSAQKNPTAFYLCASNNRFGGNEQFFGPGTRLTVL.

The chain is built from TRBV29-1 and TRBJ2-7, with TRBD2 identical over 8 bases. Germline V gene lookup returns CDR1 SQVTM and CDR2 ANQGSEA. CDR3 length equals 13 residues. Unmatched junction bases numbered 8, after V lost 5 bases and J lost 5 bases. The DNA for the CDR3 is TGCAGCGTTTTTACGGGGGGGCTACACGAGCAGTACTTC. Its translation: CSVFTGGLHEQYF.

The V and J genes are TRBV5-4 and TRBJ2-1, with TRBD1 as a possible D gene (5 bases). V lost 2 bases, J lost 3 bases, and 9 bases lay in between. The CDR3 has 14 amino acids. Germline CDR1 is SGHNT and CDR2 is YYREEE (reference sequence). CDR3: CASSFRQFYNEQFF. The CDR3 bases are TGTGCCAGCAGCTTTCGACAGTTCTACAATGAGCAGTTCTTC.

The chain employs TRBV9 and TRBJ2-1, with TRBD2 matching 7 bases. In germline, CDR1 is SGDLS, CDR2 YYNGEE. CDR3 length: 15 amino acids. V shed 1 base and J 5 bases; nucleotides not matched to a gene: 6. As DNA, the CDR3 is TGTGCCAGCAGCGTACGGTCTAGCGGAAACAATGAGCAGTTCTTC. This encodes CASSVRSSGNNEQFF.

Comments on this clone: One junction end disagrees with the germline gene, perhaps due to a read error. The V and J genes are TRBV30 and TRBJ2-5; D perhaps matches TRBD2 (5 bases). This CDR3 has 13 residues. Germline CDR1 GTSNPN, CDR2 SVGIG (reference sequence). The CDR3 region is CAGSVLEQETQYF. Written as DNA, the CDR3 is TGTGCCGGGAGTGTGCTGGAACAAGAGACCCAGTACTTC.

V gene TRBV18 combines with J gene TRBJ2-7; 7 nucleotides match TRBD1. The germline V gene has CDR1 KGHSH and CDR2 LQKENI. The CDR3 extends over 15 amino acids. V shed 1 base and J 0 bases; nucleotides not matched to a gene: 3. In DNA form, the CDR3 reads TGTGCCAGCTCACCACGGACAGGCAGCTCCTACGAGCAGTACTTC. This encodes CASSPRTGSSYEQYF.

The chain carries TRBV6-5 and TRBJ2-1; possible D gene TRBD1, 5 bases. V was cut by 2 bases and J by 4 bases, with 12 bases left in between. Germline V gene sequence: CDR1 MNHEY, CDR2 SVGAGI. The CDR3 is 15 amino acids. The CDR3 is CASSYRGPQYNEQFF. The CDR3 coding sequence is TGTGCCAGCAGTTACAGGGGCCCCCAATACAATGAGCAGTTCTTC.

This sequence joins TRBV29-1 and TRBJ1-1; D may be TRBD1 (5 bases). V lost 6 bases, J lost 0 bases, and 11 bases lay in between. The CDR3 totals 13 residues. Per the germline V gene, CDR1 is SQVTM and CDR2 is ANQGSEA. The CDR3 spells CSVFDSMNTEAFF. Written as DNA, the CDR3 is TGCAGCGTGTTTGACAGCATGAACACTGAAGCTTTCTTT. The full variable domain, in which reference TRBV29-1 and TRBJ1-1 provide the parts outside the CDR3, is SAVISQKPSRDICQRGTSLTIQCQVDSQVTMMFWYRQQPGQSLTLIATANQGSEATYESGFVIDKFPISRPNLTFSTLTVSNMSPEDSSIYLCSVFDSMNTEAFFGQGTRLTVV.

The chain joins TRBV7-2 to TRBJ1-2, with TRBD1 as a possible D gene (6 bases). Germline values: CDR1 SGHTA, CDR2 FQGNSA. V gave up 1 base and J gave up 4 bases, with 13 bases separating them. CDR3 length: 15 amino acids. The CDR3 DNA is TGTGCCAGCAGCTTAGTAGGTGGACAGCCCTATGGCTACACCTTC. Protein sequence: CASSLVGGQPYGYTF.

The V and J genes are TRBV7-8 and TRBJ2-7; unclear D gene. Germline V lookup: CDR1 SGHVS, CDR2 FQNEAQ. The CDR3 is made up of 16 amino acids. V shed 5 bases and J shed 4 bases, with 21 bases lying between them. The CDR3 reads CASSPGLGLLLYEQYF. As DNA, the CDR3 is TGTGCCAGCAGCCCCGGCTTGGGCCTTTTGTTATACGAGCAGTACTTC.

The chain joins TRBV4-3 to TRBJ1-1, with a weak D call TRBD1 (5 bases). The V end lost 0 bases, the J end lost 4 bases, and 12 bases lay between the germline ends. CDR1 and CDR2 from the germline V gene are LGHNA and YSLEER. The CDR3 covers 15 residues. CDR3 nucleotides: TGCGCCAGCAGCCAAGATTGGGGGGTGAGCACTGAAGCTTTCTTT. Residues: CASSQDWGVSTEAFF.

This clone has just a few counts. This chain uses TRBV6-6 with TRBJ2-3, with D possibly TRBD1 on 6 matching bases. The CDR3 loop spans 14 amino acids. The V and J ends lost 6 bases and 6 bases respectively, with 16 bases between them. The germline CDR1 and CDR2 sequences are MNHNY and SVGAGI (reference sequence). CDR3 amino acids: CASSGQPERDTQYF. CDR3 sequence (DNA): TGTGCCAGCAGCGGACAGCCCGAACGGGATACGCAGTATTTT.

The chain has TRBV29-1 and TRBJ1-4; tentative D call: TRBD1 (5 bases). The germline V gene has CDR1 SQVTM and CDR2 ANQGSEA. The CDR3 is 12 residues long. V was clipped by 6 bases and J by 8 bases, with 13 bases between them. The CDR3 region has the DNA TGCAGCGTCGGGACTCCGGGGGAAAAACTGTTTTTT. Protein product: CSVGTPGEKLFF.

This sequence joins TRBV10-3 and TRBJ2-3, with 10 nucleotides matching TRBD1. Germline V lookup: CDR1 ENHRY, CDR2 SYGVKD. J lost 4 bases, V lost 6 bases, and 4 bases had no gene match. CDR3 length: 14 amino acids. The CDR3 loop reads CAISTGTGADTQYF. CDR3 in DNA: TGTGCCATCAGCACCGGGACAGGGGCAGATACGCAGTATTTT.

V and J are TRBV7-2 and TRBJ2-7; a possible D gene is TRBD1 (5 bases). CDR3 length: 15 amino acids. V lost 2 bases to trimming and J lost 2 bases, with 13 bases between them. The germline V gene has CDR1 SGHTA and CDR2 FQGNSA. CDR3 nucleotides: TGTGCCAGCAGCTTATTTGCAGGGCCTACCTACGAGCAGTACTTC. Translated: CASSLFAGPTYEQYF.

The chain's CDR3 is CASSENRSGNEQFF. The CDR3 DNA reads TGTGCCAGCAGTGAAAACAGAAGCGGCAATGAGCAGTTCTTC. This chain connects TRBV2 to TRBJ2-1; perhaps TRBD2 as D (5 bases). With 2 bases removed from V and 6 bases from J, the gap between germline ends came to 11 bases. Germline values: CDR1 SNHLY, CDR2 FYNNEI. The CDR3 is 14 residues long. The full variable domain, rest sourced from reference TRBV2 and TRBJ2-1, is EPEVTQTPSHQVTQMGQEVILRCVPISNHLYFYWYRQILGQKVEFLVSFYNNEISEKSEIFDDQFSVERPDGSNFTLKIRSTKLEDSAMYFCASSENRSGNEQFFGPGTRLTVL.

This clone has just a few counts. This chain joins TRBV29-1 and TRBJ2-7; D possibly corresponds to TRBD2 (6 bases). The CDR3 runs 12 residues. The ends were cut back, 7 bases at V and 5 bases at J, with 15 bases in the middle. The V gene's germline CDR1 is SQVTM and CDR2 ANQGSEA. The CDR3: CSAEEGRNEQYF. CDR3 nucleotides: TGCAGCGCCGAGGAGGGTCGGAACGAGCAGTACTTC.